This T cell receptor beta chain is drawn from a study of blood T cell repertoires in COVID-19. Study overall: T cells, B-cell-depleted T cells, or PBMCs provided the cDNA or gDNA that served as material.

The J segment lost 3 bases and the V segment lost 4 bases, leaving 8 bases of the junction unmatched. In germline, CDR1 is ENHRY, CDR2 SYGVKD. The CDR3 length is 16 residues. Only in-frame clones appear in the TCRdb table, and some are missing; sequencing was by immunoSEQ multiplex PCR. The sample carries 210,000 or so clones, around 90% recorded once. V gene TRBV10-3 combines with J gene TRBJ1-1, with 10 bases fitting TRBD1. The sequenced sample was peripheral blood. This receptor was obtained from a man aged 40-55 years with acute or convalescent COVID-19. The CDR3 spells CAISATDRGGDTEAFF. CDR3 DNA sequence: TGTGCCATCAGTGCTACGGACAGGGGGGGAGACACTGAAGCTTTCTTT.